A selection of T cell receptor beta chains follows, all from one sample in a study of T cell repertoires in cytomegalovirus infection. Their recognized antigens are unknown. In TCRdb, the reads were re-called with MiXCR into one record per CDR3 protein. The table includes 700,000 to 950,000 distinct CDR3 sequences, approximately 29% detected once. The material was cultured CD8+ T cells from PBMCs, obtained from culture after CMV antigen stimulation. These receptors all come from a human donor in good health (CMV status not recorded). Some clones in this sample may be carry-over from other donors' samples. Each CDR3 is given with its conserved first and last residue. The order of the fields is clone size, D gene, CDR3 length, V gene, J gene, CDR3 protein, CDR3 DNA. A D gene is named only where the DNA matches it firmly. The size entry is marked missing in some rows and otherwise reads once, few, many or a size class.

clone size: many
D gene: TRBD2
CDR3 length: 12
V gene: TRBV9
J gene: TRBJ2-7
CDR3 protein: CASSPGGYEQYF
CDR3 DNA: TGTGCCAGCAGCCCGGGGGGCTACGAGCAGTACTTC

clone size: many
D gene: -
CDR3 length: 13
V gene: TRBV4-2
J gene: TRBJ2-1
CDR3 protein: CASSQGGYNEQFF
CDR3 DNA: TGTGCCAGCAGCCAGGGGGGCTACAATGAGCAGTTCTTC

clone size: few
D gene: -
CDR3 length: 11
V gene: TRBV12-5
J gene: TRBJ2-2
CDR3 protein: CASGAKGELFF
CDR3 DNA: TGTGCTAGTGGCGCGAAGGGAGAGCTGTTTTTT

clone size: -
D gene: TRBD1
CDR3 length: 15
V gene: TRBV7-9
J gene: TRBJ1-1
CDR3 protein: CASSLASGGAAEAFF
CDR3 DNA: TGTGCCAGCAGCTTAGCATCAGGGGGCGCGGCTGAAGCTTTCTTT

clone size: -
D gene: -
CDR3 length: 16
V gene: TRBV6-5
J gene: TRBJ1-4
CDR3 protein: CASSYLGSYKAEKLFF
CDR3 DNA: TGTGCCAGCAGTTACTTGGGCTCGTATAAGGCTGAAAAACTGTTTTTT

clone size: -
D gene: -
CDR3 length: 13
V gene: TRBV2
J gene: TRBJ1-1
CDR3 protein: CASTRHPNTEAFF
CDR3 DNA: TGTGCCAGCACTCGACACCCGAACACTGAAGCTTTCTTT

clone size: -
D gene: TRBD2
CDR3 length: 17
V gene: TRBV2
J gene: TRBJ2-2
CDR3 protein: CASMGLAGGLNTGELFF
CDR3 DNA: TGTGCCAGCATGGGACTAGCGGGGGGACTAAACACCGGGGAGCTGTTTTTT

clone size: many
D gene: -
CDR3 length: 12
V gene: TRBV7-6
J gene: TRBJ1-1
CDR3 protein: CASSPDGNEAFF
CDR3 DNA: TGTGCCAGCAGCCCCGACGGGAATGAAGCTTTCTTT

clone size: -
D gene: TRBD1
CDR3 length: 13
V gene: TRBV13
J gene: TRBJ1-2
CDR3 protein: CASSPGQGYGYAF
CDR3 DNA: TGTGCCAGCAGCCCGGGACAGGGGTATGGCTACGCCTTC

clone size: -
D gene: -
CDR3 length: 17
V gene: TRBV5-4
J gene: TRBJ2-3
CDR3 protein: CASSFTPWAGSTDTQYF
CDR3 DNA: TGTGCCAGCAGCTTCACCCCTTGGGCGGGTAGCACAGATACGCAGTATTTT

clone size: -
D gene: TRBD1
CDR3 length: 13
V gene: TRBV29-1
J gene: TRBJ1-2
CDR3 protein: CSVPGQGDYGYTF
CDR3 DNA: TGCAGCGTCCCGGGACAGGGGGACTATGGCTACACCTTC

clone size: -
D gene: TRBD1
CDR3 length: 15
V gene: TRBV6-5
J gene: TRBJ1-5
CDR3 protein: CASSSQGNGNQPQHF
CDR3 DNA: TGTGCCAGCAGCTCACAGGGGAATGGCAATCAGCCCCAGCATTTT

clone size: many
D gene: TRBD2
CDR3 length: 15
V gene: TRBV7-2
J gene: TRBJ2-1
CDR3 protein: CASSLAGGPNNEQFF
CDR3 DNA: TGTGCCAGCAGCCTTGCGGGGGGGCCGAACAATGAGCAGTTCTTC

clone size: -
D gene: -
CDR3 length: 14
V gene: TRBV4-2
J gene: TRBJ1-1
CDR3 protein: CASSQDTGATEAFF
CDR3 DNA: TGTGCCAGCAGCCAAGATACTGGGGCTACTGAAGCTTTCTTT

clone size: -
D gene: TRBD1
CDR3 length: 16
V gene: TRBV7-2
J gene: TRBJ2-3
CDR3 protein: CASSSWAGGDIDTQYF
CDR3 DNA: TGTGCCAGCAGCTCATGGGCAGGGGGCGATATAGATACGCAGTATTTT

clone size: few
D gene: TRBD1
CDR3 length: 13
V gene: TRBV6-5
J gene: TRBJ1-2
CDR3 protein: CASSPRTGYGYTF
CDR3 DNA: TGTGCCAGCAGTCCAAGGACAGGGTACGGCTACACCTTC

clone size: -
D gene: TRBD2
CDR3 length: 14
V gene: TRBV6-5
J gene: TRBJ2-7
CDR3 protein: CASSYKRGGNEQYF
CDR3 DNA: TGTGCCAGCAGTTATAAGCGGGGGGGCAACGAGCAGTACTTC

clone size: -
D gene: -
CDR3 length: 15
V gene: TRBV7-4
J gene: TRBJ1-5
CDR3 protein: CANSPGTSANQPQHF
CDR3 DNA: TGTGCCAACAGCCCCGGGACGAGTGCCAATCAGCCCCAGCATTTT

clone size: few
D gene: -
CDR3 length: 14
V gene: TRBV27
J gene: TRBJ2-7
CDR3 protein: CASSLSGGFYEQYF
CDR3 DNA: TGTGCCAGCAGTTTATCGGGCGGGTTCTACGAGCAGTACTTC

clone size: few
D gene: TRBD1
CDR3 length: 15
V gene: TRBV5-1
J gene: TRBJ2-7
CDR3 protein: CASNKRDRDPYEQYF
CDR3 DNA: TGCGCCAGCAACAAACGGGACAGGGACCCCTACGAGCAGTACTTC

clone size: -
D gene: -
CDR3 length: 15
V gene: TRBV27
J gene: TRBJ2-3
CDR3 protein: CASSPLQASTDTQYF
CDR3 DNA: TGTGCCAGCAGCCCCTTGCAAGCCAGCACAGATACGCAGTATTTT

clone size: -
D gene: TRBD1
CDR3 length: 13
V gene: TRBV20-1
J gene: TRBJ2-7
CDR3 protein: CSADGTGPHKQYF
CDR3 DNA: TGCAGTGCTGATGGGACAGGTCCCCACAAGCAGTACTTC

clone size: few
D gene: -
CDR3 length: 16
V gene: TRBV7-6
J gene: TRBJ2-3
CDR3 protein: CASSLAEGPGGDTQYF
CDR3 DNA: TGTGCCAGCAGCTTAGCGGAGGGCCCAGGTGGGGATACGCAGTATTTT

clone size: few
D gene: -
CDR3 length: 13
V gene: TRBV4-1
J gene: TRBJ2-3
CDR3 protein: CASSPWGRDTQYF
CDR3 DNA: TGCGCCAGCAGCCCTTGGGGAAGAGATACGCAGTATTTT

clone size: -
D gene: -
CDR3 length: 13
V gene: TRBV27
J gene: TRBJ2-4
CDR3 protein: CASSLTAKNIQYF
CDR3 DNA: TGTGCCAGCAGTTTAACAGCCAAAAACATTCAGTACTTC

clone size: few
D gene: TRBD1
CDR3 length: 15
V gene: TRBV24-1
J gene: TRBJ2-1
CDR3 protein: CATSDFGTGHNEQFF
CDR3 DNA: TGTGCCACCAGTGATTTTGGGACAGGGCACAATGAGCAGTTCTTC

clone size: -
D gene: -
CDR3 length: 15
V gene: TRBV6-2/TRBV6-3
J gene: TRBJ2-1
CDR3 protein: CASSYRDPGIDEQFF
CDR3 DNA: TGTGCCAGCAGTTACCGGGACCCCGGAATAGATGAGCAGTTCTTC

clone size: many
D gene: -
CDR3 length: 14
V gene: TRBV7-6
J gene: TRBJ2-3
CDR3 protein: CASSPRAESDTQYF
CDR3 DNA: TGTGCCAGCAGCCCCCGAGCCGAATCAGATACGCAGTATTTT

clone size: -
D gene: TRBD1
CDR3 length: 14
V gene: TRBV19
J gene: TRBJ1-1
CDR3 protein: CASSLGQDRTEAFF
CDR3 DNA: TGTGCCAGTAGTTTGGGACAGGACAGGACTGAAGCTTTCTTT

clone size: -
D gene: -
CDR3 length: 15
V gene: TRBV6-1
J gene: TRBJ2-2
CDR3 protein: CASSLSGYNTGELFF
CDR3 DNA: TGTGCCAGCAGCCTAAGTGGCTACAACACCGGGGAGCTGTTTTTT

clone size: few
D gene: -
CDR3 length: 15
V gene: TRBV10-3
J gene: TRBJ2-1
CDR3 protein: CAISERGNSYNEQFF
CDR3 DNA: TGTGCCATCAGTGAGCGGGGCAACTCCTACAATGAGCAGTTCTTC

clone size: many
D gene: -
CDR3 length: 15
V gene: TRBV27
J gene: TRBJ2-2
CDR3 protein: CASSLSGGNTGELFF
CDR3 DNA: TGTGCCAGCAGCCTCTCCGGGGGGAACACCGGGGAGCTGTTTTTT

clone size: -
D gene: -
CDR3 length: 14
V gene: TRBV11-2
J gene: TRBJ1-1
CDR3 protein: CASQDSNYYTEAFF
CDR3 DNA: TGTGCCAGCCAGGACAGTAACTATTACACTGAAGCTTTCTTT

clone size: few
D gene: TRBD1
CDR3 length: 18
V gene: TRBV12-5
J gene: TRBJ2-3
CDR3 protein: CASGLVVSRGRGTDTQYF
CDR3 DNA: TGTGCTAGTGGTTTGGTGGTTAGCAGGGGGAGAGGCACAGATACGCAGTATTTT

clone size: few
D gene: TRBD1
CDR3 length: 14
V gene: TRBV20-1
J gene: TRBJ1-1
CDR3 protein: CSARDRAMNTEAFF
CDR3 DNA: TGCAGTGCTAGGGACAGGGCCATGAACACTGAAGCTTTCTTT

clone size: -
D gene: -
CDR3 length: 15
V gene: TRBV7-4
J gene: TRBJ1-2
CDR3 protein: CASSESKGTNYGYTF
CDR3 DNA: TGTGCCAGCAGCGAATCGAAGGGGACTAACTATGGCTACACCTTC

clone size: -
D gene: -
CDR3 length: 13
V gene: TRBV4-1
J gene: TRBJ2-1
CDR3 protein: CASSQASYNEQFF
CDR3 DNA: TGTGCCAGCAGCCAAGCTTCGTACAATGAGCAGTTCTTC

clone size: -
D gene: TRBD2
CDR3 length: 16
V gene: TRBV4-1
J gene: TRBJ2-2
CDR3 protein: CASSITGGITTGELFF
CDR3 DNA: TGCGCCAGCAGCATTACGGGGGGTATAACCACCGGGGAGCTGTTTTTT

clone size: few
D gene: -
CDR3 length: 17
V gene: TRBV7-9
J gene: TRBJ2-2
CDR3 protein: CASHSRPPRRHTGELFF
CDR3 DNA: TGTGCCAGCCACAGTAGACCCCCGAGACGGCACACCGGGGAGCTGTTTTTT

clone size: -
D gene: -
CDR3 length: 14
V gene: TRBV20-1
J gene: TRBJ2-7
CDR3 protein: CSARGIGGWNEQYF
CDR3 DNA: TGCAGTGCTAGAGGTATAGGGGGTTGGAACGAGCAGTACTTC

clone size: -
D gene: -
CDR3 length: 13
V gene: TRBV19
J gene: TRBJ2-7
CDR3 protein: CASSDPYTDEQYF
CDR3 DNA: TGTGCCAGTAGTGACCCGTACACCGACGAGCAGTACTTC

clone size: -
D gene: -
CDR3 length: 15
V gene: TRBV28
J gene: TRBJ2-3
CDR3 protein: CASRGFSERADTQYF
CDR3 DNA: TGTGCCAGCAGGGGATTCTCCGAGCGGGCAGATACGCAGTATTTT

clone size: -
D gene: TRBD1
CDR3 length: 17
V gene: TRBV10-3
J gene: TRBJ2-2
CDR3 protein: CAILTGTGGAVTGELFF
CDR3 DNA: TGTGCCATACTTACCGGGACAGGGGGCGCGGTGACCGGGGAGCTGTTTTTT

clone size: -
D gene: -
CDR3 length: 13
V gene: TRBV9
J gene: TRBJ2-3
CDR3 protein: CASSPGLSDTQYF
CDR3 DNA: TGTGCCAGCTCCCCCGGACTATCAGATACGCAGTATTTT

clone size: -
D gene: -
CDR3 length: 14
V gene: TRBV29-1
J gene: TRBJ1-2
CDR3 protein: CSTDGQMNNHGYTF
CDR3 DNA: TGCAGCACCGATGGACAGATGAATAACCATGGCTACACCTTC

clone size: -
D gene: TRBD1
CDR3 length: 15
V gene: TRBV12-3/TRBV12-4
J gene: TRBJ2-1
CDR3 protein: CASRSQGSSYNEQFF
CDR3 DNA: TGTGCCAGCAGATCACAGGGGAGCTCCTACAATGAGCAGTTCTTC

clone size: -
D gene: -
CDR3 length: 14
V gene: TRBV27
J gene: TRBJ2-1
CDR3 protein: CASSPSGLYNEQFF
CDR3 DNA: TGTGCCAGCAGTCCCTCGGGGTTATACAATGAGCAGTTCTTC

clone size: once
D gene: -
CDR3 length: 12
V gene: TRBV10-3
J gene: TRBJ1-3
CDR3 protein: CAMLTSGNTIYF
CDR3 DNA: TGTGCCATGCTGACCTCTGGAAACACCATATATTTT

clone size: few
D gene: TRBD2
CDR3 length: 16
V gene: TRBV7-9
J gene: TRBJ2-5
CDR3 protein: CASSREVAGGQETQYF
CDR3 DNA: TGTGCCAGCAGCAGGGAGGTAGCGGGGGGTCAGGAGACCCAGTACTTC

clone size: -
D gene: -
CDR3 length: 19
V gene: TRBV9
J gene: TRBJ1-3
CDR3 protein: CASSVEVGYDTGSGNTIYF
CDR3 DNA: TGTGCCAGCAGCGTAGAGGTGGGTTACGATACGGGCTCTGGAAACACCATATATTTT

clone size: -
D gene: -
CDR3 length: 14
V gene: TRBV6-6
J gene: TRBJ1-1
CDR3 protein: CASSYLGYDTEAFF
CDR3 DNA: TGTGCCAGCAGTTACCTGGGGTACGATACTGAAGCTTTCTTT

clone size: -
D gene: -
CDR3 length: 20
V gene: TRBV28
J gene: TRBJ1-5
CDR3 protein: CASSWDRASPDSYSNQPQHF
CDR3 DNA: TGTGCCAGCAGTTGGGACCGGGCCTCCCCGGACTCATATAGCAATCAGCCCCAGCATTTT